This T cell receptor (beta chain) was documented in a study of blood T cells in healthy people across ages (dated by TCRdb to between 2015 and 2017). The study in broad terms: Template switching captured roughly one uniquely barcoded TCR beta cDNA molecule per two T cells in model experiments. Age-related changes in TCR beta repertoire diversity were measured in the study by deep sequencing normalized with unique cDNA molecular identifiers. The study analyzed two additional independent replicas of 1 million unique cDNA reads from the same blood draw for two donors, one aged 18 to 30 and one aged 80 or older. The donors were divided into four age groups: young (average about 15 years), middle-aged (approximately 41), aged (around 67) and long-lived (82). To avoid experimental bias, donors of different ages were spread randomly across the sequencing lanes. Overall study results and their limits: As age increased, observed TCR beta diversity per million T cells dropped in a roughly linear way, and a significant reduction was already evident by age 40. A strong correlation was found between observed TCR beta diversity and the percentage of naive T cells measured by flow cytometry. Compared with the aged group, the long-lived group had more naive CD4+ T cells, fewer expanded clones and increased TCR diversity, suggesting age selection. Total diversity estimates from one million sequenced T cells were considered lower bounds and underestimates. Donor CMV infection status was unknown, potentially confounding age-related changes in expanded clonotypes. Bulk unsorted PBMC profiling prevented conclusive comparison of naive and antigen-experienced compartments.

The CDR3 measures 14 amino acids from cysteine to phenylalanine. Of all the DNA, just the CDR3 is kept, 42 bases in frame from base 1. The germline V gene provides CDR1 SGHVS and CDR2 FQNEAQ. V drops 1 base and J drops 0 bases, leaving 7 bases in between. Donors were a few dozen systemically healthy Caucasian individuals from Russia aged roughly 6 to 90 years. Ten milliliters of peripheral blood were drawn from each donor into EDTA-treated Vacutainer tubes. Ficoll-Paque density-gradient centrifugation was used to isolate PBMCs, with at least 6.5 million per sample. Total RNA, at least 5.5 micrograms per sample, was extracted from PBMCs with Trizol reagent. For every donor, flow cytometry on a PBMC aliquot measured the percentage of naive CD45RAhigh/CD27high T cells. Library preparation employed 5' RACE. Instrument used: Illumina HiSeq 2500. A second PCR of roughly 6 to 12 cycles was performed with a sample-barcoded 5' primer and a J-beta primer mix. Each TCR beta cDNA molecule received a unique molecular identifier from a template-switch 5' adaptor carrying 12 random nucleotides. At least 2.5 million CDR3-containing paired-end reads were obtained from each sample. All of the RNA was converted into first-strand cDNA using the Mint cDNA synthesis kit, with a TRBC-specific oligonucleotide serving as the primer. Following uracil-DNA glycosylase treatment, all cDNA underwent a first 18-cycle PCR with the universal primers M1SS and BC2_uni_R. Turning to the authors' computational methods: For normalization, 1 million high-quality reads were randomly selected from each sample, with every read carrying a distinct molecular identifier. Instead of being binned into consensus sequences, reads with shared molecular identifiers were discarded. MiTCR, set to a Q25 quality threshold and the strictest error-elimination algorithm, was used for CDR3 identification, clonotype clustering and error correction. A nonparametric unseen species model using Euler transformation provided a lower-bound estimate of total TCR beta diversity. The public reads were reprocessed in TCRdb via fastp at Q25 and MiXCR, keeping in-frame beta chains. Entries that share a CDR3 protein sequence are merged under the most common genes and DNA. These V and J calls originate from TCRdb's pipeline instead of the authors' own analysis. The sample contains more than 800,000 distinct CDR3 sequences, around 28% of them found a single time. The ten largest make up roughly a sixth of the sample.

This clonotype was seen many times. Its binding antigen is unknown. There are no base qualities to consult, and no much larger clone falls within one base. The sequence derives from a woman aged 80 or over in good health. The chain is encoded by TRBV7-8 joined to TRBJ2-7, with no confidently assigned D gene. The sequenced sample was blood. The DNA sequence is TGTGCCAGCAGCTTAGAACAGATCTCCTACGAGCAGTACTTC. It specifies CASSLEQISYEQYF.